This passage covers 21 T cell receptor beta chains from one sample sequenced in a study of CD8+ T cells in alopecia areata (dated by TCRdb to 2016 to 2019). The library was made by the immunoSEQ multiplex PCR assay. RNA was extracted from all samples and reverse transcribed into cDNA as template for TCR sequencing. Sourced from immuneACCESS, this table was stored by TCRdb with only in-frame sequences that have V and J called. A share of the clones is absent; for the studies checked, an unresolved V gene accounts for under half, and the remainder has no known explanation. This sample lists roughly 200,000 clones; roughly 50% were detected once. The ten biggest clones cover roughly a tenth of the sample. Explained via the paper, the time point label denotes: roughly 24 weeks on oral tofacitinib. The sample's treatment or condition label, decoded: oral pan-JAK inhibitor, 5-10 mg twice daily. The material was CD8+ T cells sorted from blood, obtained at week 24, from a patient treated with tofacitinib. The receptors derive from a human donor with alopecia areata.

The V call is TRBV5-1, the J call TRBJ2-1, with 10 bases fitting TRBD2. CDR1 SGHRS and CDR2 YFSETQ come from the germline V gene. V lost 3 bases to trimming and J lost 6 bases; unmatched junction nucleotides: 6. The CDR3 has 15 residues. In DNA, the CDR3 is TGCGCCAGCAGCTGGCGGACTAGCGGACGCAATGAGCAGTTCTTC. Its translation is CASSWRTSGRNEQFF. Together with reference TRBV5-1 and TRBJ2-1, the CDR3 gives the full variable domain: KAGVTQTPRYLIKTRGQQVTLSCSPISGHRSVSWYQQTPGQGLQFLFEYFSETQRNKGNFPGRFSGRQFSNSRSEMNVSTLELGDSALYLCASSWRTSGRNEQFFGPGTRLTVL.

The chain is built from TRBV2 and TRBJ2-7, with D unresolved. The CDR3 loop spans 11 amino acids. The V end lost 7 bases, the J end lost 5 bases, and 9 bases lay between the germline ends. From germline, CDR1 is SNHLY and CDR2 FYNNEI. The CDR3 DNA reads as TGTGCCAGCACCACGGCAAACGAGCAGTACTTC. This translates into CASTTANEQYF.

This rearrangement joins TRBV7-9 to TRBJ2-7, with a tentative D call TRBD2 (5 bases). There are 14 residues in the CDR3. The germline gives CDR1 SEHNR, CDR2 FQNEAQ (reference sequence). The ends were cut back, 4 bases at V and 4 bases at J, with 14 bases in the middle. The CDR3 sequence: CASSSPLRAYEQYF. Written as DNA, the CDR3 is TGTGCCAGCAGCTCCCCTTTGCGGGCATACGAGCAGTACTTC.

The table lists this clone with a few counts. This chain connects TRBV4-3 to TRBJ2-3, with D uncertain. There are 13 residues in the CDR3. CDR1 is LGHNA and CDR2 is YSLEER in the germline V gene. The ends were cut back, 5 bases at V and 4 bases at J, with 10 bases in the middle. The CDR3, as DNA: TGCGCCAGCAGCTCCCGCCCCGCAGATACGCAGTATTTT. Protein product: CASSSRPADTQYF.

The rearrangement uses TRBV4-2 and TRBJ1-2; D call uncertain. The CDR3 is 17 residues long. The germline gives CDR1 LGHNA, CDR2 YNFKEQ. The V and J ends lost 0 bases and 5 bases respectively, with 19 bases between them. The CDR3 DNA reads as TGTGCCAGCAGCCAAGAAGTAGAGGGCCCGAGGCCTTATGGCTACACCTTC. Translation: CASSQEVEGPRPYGYTF.

This clone was detected many times. This chain joins TRBV19 and TRBJ2-1; D is perhaps TRBD2 (6 bases). CDR3 size: 15 residues. Trimming removed 3 bases at V and 4 bases at J, with 13 bases between. Germline V gives CDR1 LNHDA, CDR2 SQIVND (reference sequence). For the CDR3, the DNA is TGTGCCAGTAGTATTGTTGTGGGGGGATACAATGAGCAGTTCTTC. Translation gives CASSIVVGGYNEQFF.

This clone was recorded many times. The chain has TRBV4-1 and TRBJ1-2, with unresolved D. The germline V gene encodes CDR1 MGHRA and CDR2 YSYEKL. The ends were cut back, 6 bases at V and 0 bases at J, with 5 bases in the middle. The CDR3 has 12 residues. The CDR3 DNA reads TGCGCCAGCAGTAATTCTAACTATGGCTACACCTTC. It encodes CASSNSNYGYTF.

V usage is TRBV7-6 and J usage is TRBJ1-1, with TRBD1 as a possible D gene (5 bases). The CDR3 has 14 residues. The germline V gene encodes CDR1 SGHVS and CDR2 FNYEAQ. V was clipped by 5 bases and J by 1 base, with 11 bases between them. The CDR3 nucleotides read TGTGCCAGCAGCGCGGGGACGCCGAACACTGAAGCTTTCTTT. Encoded protein: CASSAGTPNTEAFF.

The CDR3 region is CASSLGYSNQPQHF. The DNA of the CDR3 is TGTGCCAGCAGCCTCGGGTATAGCAATCAGCCCCAGCATTTT. This chain uses TRBV7-9 with TRBJ1-5, with unresolved D. The length of the CDR3 is 14 residues. V was cut by 5 bases and J by 0 bases, with 8 bases left in between. CDR1 and CDR2 from the germline V gene are SEHNR and FQNEAQ (reference sequence).

This clone came up a few times. V gene TRBV5-6 combines with J gene TRBJ2-1; 7 bases fit TRBD2. CDR3 size: 15 residues. Looked up from germline, CDR1 is SGHDT and CDR2 is YYEEEE. With V trimmed by 4 bases and J by 1 base, 5 bases remained unmatched. CDR3 sequence: CASSQGGGSYNEQFF. The CDR3 DNA is TGTGCCAGCAGCCAAGGCGGGGGTTCCTACAATGAGCAGTTCTTC.

Written as DNA, the CDR3 is TGTGCCAGCAGCTTAGGAGGGGGCCAGGAGACCCAGTACTTC. It specifies CASSLGGGQETQYF. V usage is TRBV7-8 and J usage is TRBJ2-5; TRBD1 matches at 7 bases. CDR1 is SGHVS, CDR2 FQNEAQ, per germline. With V trimmed by 1 base and J by 5 bases, 4 bases remained unmatched. The CDR3 length is 14 residues.

The genes are TRBV11-3 and TRBJ2-3; D not resolved. The V gene lost 6 bases and the J gene lost 2 bases, with 6 bases spanning the gap. Germline V lookup: CDR1 SGHNT, CDR2 YENEEA. The CDR3 runs to 12 residues. In nucleotides, the CDR3 is TGTGCCAGCAGTACGGACACAGATACGCAGTATTTT. Translation gives CASSTDTDTQYF.

This clone has a handful of counts. The genes are TRBV29-1 and TRBJ1-2; D is undetermined. Germline CDR1 and CDR2: SQVTM and ANQGSEA. This CDR3 region has 12 residues. V was trimmed by 4 bases and J by 3 bases, leaving 9 bases between them. The CDR3 region has the DNA TGCAGCGTTGTTCCTGGGGACTATGGCTACACCTTC. Translation: CSVVPGDYGYTF.

The chain has TRBV27 and TRBJ1-2, with 7 bases that match TRBD1. Germline V gene data show CDR1 as MNHEY and CDR2 as SMNVEV (reference sequence). The CDR3 covers 15 residues. V was pared by 0 bases and J by 6 bases, with 7 bases of the junction left unmatched. CDR3 in DNA: TGTGCCAGCAGTTTATCATTCGACAGGGTGGATGGCTACACCTTC. As protein: CASSLSFDRVDGYTF.

The chain links TRBV29-1 to TRBJ2-2, with D hard to call. This CDR3 contains 14 residues. From germline, CDR1 is SQVTM and CDR2 ANQGSEA. V lost 7 bases, J lost 3 bases, and 15 bases lay in between. CDR3: CSAGPKTDTGELFF. The CDR3 nucleotides are TGCAGCGCCGGCCCTAAAACTGACACCGGGGAGCTGTTTTTT.

The V call is TRBV29-1, the J call TRBJ2-3; 10 nucleotides line up with TRBD1. The CDR3 consists of 15 residues. Germline CDR1 reads SQVTM; CDR2 reads ANQGSEA. V was clipped by 0 bases and J by 2 bases; unmatched bases: 2. The CDR3 is CSVEDGQGDTDTQYF. The CDR3 DNA reads TGCAGCGTTGAAGACGGACAGGGGGACACAGATACGCAGTATTTT.

The chain couples TRBV4-3 to TRBJ2-1; D might be TRBD1 (6 bases). In germline, CDR1 is LGHNA, CDR2 YSLEER. Between the trimmed V and J ends, which lost 0 bases and 8 bases, there was a span of 17 bases. The CDR3 consists of 16 residues. The CDR3 DNA sequence: TGCGCCAGCAGCCAAGAACGTCTTGGGGGCCGATATGAGCAGTTCTTC. It specifies CASSQERLGGRYEQFF.

The J gene is TRBJ2-2, the V gene TRBV27; possible D gene TRBD2, 7 bases. This CDR3 has 16 residues. CDR1 is MNHEY and CDR2 is SMNVEV in the germline V gene (reference sequence). V was shortened by 7 bases and J by 5 bases, with 20 bases between the two germline ends. CDR3 sequence reads: CASTPSEGGRTGELFF. CDR3 nucleotide sequence: TGTGCCAGCACCCCCTCGGAGGGGGGGCGTACCGGGGAGCTGTTTTTT.

This clone came up a few times. The chain recombines TRBV11-2 with TRBJ1-1; the D is unclear. V lost 5 bases, J lost 1 base, and 14 bases lay in between. Germline V gene data show CDR1 as SGHAT and CDR2 as FQNNGV. The CDR3 totals 15 residues. The CDR3 spells CASSHHSAGNTEAFF. In nucleotides, the CDR3 is TGTGCCAGCAGCCACCATTCGGCGGGGAACACTGAAGCTTTCTTT.

The V call is TRBV4-3, the J call TRBJ2-1; D perhaps matches TRBD2 (6 bases). The CDR3 is 15 amino acids. Germline CDR1 is LGHNA and CDR2 is YSLEER. Trimming stripped 1 base from V and 8 bases from J, with 15 bases between. The CDR3 region is CASSQVRRESDEQFF. In nucleotides, the CDR3 is TGCGCCAGCAGCCAAGTCCGGAGGGAGAGCGATGAGCAGTTCTTC.

Only a few counts were recorded for this clone. The V call is TRBV27, the J call TRBJ2-1, with 11 nucleotides matching TRBD2. The CDR3 is 14 amino acids. Losses at the gene ends were 7 bases for V and 3 bases for J; bases not matched to a gene: 2. CDR1 MNHEY and CDR2 SMNVEV come from the germline V gene (reference sequence). DNA for the CDR3: TGTGCCAGCACTAGCGGGGGGTACTACAATGAGCAGTTCTTC. Its translation is CASTSGGYYNEQFF.